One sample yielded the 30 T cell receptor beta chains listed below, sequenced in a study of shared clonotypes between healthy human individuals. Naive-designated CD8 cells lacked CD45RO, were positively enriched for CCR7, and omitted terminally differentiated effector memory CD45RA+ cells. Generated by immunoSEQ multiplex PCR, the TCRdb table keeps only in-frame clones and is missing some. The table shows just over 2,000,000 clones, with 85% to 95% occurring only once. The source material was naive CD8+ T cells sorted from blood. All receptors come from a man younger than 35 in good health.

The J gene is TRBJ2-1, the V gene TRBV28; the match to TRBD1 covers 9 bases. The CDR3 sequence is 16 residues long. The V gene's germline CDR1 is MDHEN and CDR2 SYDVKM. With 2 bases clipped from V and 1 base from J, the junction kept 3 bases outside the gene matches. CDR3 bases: TGTGCCAGCAGTTTAAGGGACAGGGCGTCCTACAATGAGCAGTTCTTC. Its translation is CASSLRDRASYNEQFF.

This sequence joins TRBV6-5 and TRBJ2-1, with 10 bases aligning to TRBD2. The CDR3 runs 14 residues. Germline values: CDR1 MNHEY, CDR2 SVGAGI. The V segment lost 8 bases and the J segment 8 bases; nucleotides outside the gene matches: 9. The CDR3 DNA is TGTGCCAGCTCAGCGGGGGGGCCAACGGATGAGCAGTTCTTC. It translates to CASSAGGPTDEQFF.

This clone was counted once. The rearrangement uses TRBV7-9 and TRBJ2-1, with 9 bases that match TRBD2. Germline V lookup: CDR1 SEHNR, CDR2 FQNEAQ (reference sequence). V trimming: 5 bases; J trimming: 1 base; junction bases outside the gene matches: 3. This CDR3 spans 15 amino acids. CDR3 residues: CASSMSGGSYNEQFF. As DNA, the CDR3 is TGTGCCAGCAGCATGAGCGGGGGGTCCTACAATGAGCAGTTCTTC.

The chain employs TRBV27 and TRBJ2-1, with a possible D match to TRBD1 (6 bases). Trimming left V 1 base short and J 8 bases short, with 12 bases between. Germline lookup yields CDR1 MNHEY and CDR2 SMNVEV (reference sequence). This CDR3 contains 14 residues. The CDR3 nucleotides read TGTGCCAGCAGTTTATTTGGGAACAGGGATGAGCAGTTCTTC. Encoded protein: CASSLFGNRDEQFF.

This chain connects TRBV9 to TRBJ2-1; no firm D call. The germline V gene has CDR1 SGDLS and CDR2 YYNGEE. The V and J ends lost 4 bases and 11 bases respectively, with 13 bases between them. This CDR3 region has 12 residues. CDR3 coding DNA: TGTGCCAGCAGCCTCACCGGGCCCAAGCAGTTCTTC. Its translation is CASSLTGPKQFF.

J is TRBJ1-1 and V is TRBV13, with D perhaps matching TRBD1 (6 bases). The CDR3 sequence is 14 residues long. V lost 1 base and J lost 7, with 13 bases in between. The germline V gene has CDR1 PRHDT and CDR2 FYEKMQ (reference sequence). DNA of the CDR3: TGTGCCAGCAGCTTAGTGGACAGTGCACATGAAGCTTTCTTT. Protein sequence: CASSLVDSAHEAFF.

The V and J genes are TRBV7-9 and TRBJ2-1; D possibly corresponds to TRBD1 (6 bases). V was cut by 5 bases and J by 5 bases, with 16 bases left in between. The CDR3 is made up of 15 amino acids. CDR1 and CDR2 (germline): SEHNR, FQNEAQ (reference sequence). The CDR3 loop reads CASSPQGNVDNEQFF. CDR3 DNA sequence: TGTGCCAGCAGCCCTCAGGGGAACGTGGACAATGAGCAGTTCTTC. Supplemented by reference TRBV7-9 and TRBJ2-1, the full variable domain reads DTGVSQNPRHKITKRGQNVTFRCDPISEHNRLYWYRQTLGQGPEFLTYFQNEAQLEKSRLLSDRFSAERPKGSFSTLEIQRTEQGDSAMYLCASSPQGNVDNEQFFGPGTRLTVL.

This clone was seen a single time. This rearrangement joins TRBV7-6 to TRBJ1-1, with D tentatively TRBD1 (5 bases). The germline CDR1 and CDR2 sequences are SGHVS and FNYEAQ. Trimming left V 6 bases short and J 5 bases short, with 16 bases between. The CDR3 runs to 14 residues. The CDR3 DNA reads TGTGCCAGCAGAGAAGGGGTCGGGGATACTGAAGCTTTCTTT. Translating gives CASREGVGDTEAFF.

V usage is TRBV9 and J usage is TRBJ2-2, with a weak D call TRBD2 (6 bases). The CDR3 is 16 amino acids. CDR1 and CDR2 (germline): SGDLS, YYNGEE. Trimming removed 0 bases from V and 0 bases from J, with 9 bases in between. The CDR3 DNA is TGTGCCAGCAGCGTAGAGAGCGGGCCGAACACCGGGGAGCTGTTTTTT. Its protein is CASSVESGPNTGELFF.

The CDR3 protein is CATSIQKGIHTYEQYF. In nucleotides, the CDR3 is TGTGCCACCAGCATCCAAAAGGGGATTCATACCTACGAGCAGTACTTC. The genes are TRBV15 and TRBJ2-7; a weak D match, TRBD1 (5 bases). Trimming took off 4 bases at V and 2 bases at J, with 18 bases between the two ends. This CDR3 is built from 16 residues. Per germline, CDR1 LNHNV and CDR2 YYDKDF (reference sequence).

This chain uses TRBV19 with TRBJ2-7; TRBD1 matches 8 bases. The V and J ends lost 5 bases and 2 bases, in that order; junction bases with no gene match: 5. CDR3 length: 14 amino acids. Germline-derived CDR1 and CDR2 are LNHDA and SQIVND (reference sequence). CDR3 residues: CASSWADRAYEQYF. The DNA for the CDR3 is TGTGCCAGTAGTTGGGCGGACAGGGCCTACGAGCAGTACTTC. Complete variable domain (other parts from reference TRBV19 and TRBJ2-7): DGGITQSPKYLFRKEGQNVTLSCEQNLNHDAMYWYRQDPGQGLRLIYYSQIVNDFQKGDIAEGYSVSREKKESFPLTVTSAQKNPTAFYLCASSWADRAYEQYFGPGTRLTVT.

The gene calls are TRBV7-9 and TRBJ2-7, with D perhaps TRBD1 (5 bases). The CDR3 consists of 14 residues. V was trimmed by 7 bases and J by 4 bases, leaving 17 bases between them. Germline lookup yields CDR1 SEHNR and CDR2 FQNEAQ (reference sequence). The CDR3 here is CASMSTGSPYEQYF. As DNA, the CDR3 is TGTGCCAGCATGTCCACAGGTTCCCCATACGAGCAGTACTTC.

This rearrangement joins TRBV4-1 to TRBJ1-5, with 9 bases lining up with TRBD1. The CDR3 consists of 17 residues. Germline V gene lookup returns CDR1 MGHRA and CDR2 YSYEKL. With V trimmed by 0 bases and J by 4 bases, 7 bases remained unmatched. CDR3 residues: CASSQEPGQGINQPQHF. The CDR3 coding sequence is TGCGCCAGCAGCCAAGAGCCGGGACAGGGAATAAATCAGCCCCAGCATTTT.

This CDR3 reads CASSGSRDLTYEQYF. The CDR3 DNA is TGTGCCAGCAGTGGCTCCAGGGACCTAACCTACGAGCAGTACTTC. This chain uses TRBV6-1 with TRBJ2-7; D might be TRBD1 or TRBD2, each matching 5 bases. In germline, CDR1 is MNHNS, CDR2 SASEGT. The ends were cut back, 4 bases at V and 2 bases at J, with 15 bases in the middle. The CDR3 has 15 residues.

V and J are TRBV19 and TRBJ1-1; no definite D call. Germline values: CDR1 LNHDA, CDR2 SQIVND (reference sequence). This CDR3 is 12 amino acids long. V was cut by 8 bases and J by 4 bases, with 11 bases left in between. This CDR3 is CASGPGSTEAFF. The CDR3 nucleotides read TGTGCCAGTGGCCCCGGAAGCACTGAAGCTTTCTTT.

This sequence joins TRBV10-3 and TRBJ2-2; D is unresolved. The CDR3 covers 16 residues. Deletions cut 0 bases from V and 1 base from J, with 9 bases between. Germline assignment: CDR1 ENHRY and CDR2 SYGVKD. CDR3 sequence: CAISESPDGNTGELFF. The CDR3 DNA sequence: TGTGCCATCAGTGAGTCCCCGGACGGGAACACCGGGGAGCTGTTTTTT.

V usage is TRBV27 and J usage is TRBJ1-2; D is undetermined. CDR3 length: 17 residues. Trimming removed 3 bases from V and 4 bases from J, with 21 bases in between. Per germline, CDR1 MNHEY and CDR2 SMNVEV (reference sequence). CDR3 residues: CASSFLHVAAPGYGYTF. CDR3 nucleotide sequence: TGTGCCAGCAGTTTCCTCCACGTGGCAGCCCCCGGCTATGGCTACACCTTC.

This CDR3 reads CASSPAGLSSYEQYF. In DNA form, the CDR3 reads TGTGCCAGCAGCCCCGCGGGGCTTAGCTCCTACGAGCAGTACTTC. The V and J genes are TRBV5-5 and TRBJ2-7, with D possibly being TRBD2 (6 bases). Trimming took off 4 bases at V and 0 bases at J, with 14 bases between the two ends. CDR1 SGHKS and CDR2 YYEKEE come from the germline V gene (reference sequence). This CDR3 region has 15 residues. The full variable domain, its missing parts supplied by reference TRBV5-5 and TRBJ2-7, is DAGVTQSPTHLIKTRGQQVTLRCSPISGHKSVSWYQQVLGQGPQFIFQYYEKEERGRGNFPDRFSARQFPNYSSELNVNALLLGDSALYLCASSPAGLSSYEQYFGPGTRLTVT.

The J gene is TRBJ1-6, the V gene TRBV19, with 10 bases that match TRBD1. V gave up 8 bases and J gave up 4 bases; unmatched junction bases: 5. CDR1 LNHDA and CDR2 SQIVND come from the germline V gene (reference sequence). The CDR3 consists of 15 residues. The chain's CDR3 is CASRDRGAYNSPLHF. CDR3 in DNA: TGTGCCAGTCGGGACAGGGGCGCATATAATTCACCCCTCCACTTT.

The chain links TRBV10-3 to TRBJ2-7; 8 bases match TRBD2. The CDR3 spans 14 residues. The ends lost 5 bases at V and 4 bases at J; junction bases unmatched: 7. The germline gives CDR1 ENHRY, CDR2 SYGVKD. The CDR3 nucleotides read TGTGCCATCAGTCCACCGGGACTAGAGTACGAGCAGTACTTC. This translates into CAISPPGLEYEQYF.

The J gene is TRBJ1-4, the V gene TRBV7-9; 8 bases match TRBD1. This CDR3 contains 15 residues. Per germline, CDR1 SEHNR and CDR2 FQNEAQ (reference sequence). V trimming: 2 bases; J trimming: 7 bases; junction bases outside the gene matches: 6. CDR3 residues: CASSLNAGGGEKLFF. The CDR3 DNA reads TGTGCCAGCAGCTTAAATGCAGGGGGCGGTGAAAAACTGTTTTTT.

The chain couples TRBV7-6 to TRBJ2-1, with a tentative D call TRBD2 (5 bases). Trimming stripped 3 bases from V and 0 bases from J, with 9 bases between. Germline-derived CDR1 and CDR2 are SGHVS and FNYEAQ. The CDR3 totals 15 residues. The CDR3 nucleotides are TGTGCCAGCAGCTTCGGGGATAGCTCCTACAATGAGCAGTTCTTC. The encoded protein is CASSFGDSSYNEQFF.

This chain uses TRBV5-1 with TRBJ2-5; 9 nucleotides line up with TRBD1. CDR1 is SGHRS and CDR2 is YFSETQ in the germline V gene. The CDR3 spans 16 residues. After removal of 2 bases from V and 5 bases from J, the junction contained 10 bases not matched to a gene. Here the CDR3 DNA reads TGCGCCAGCAGCTTAAGGACAGGGGCCCCAAGGGAGACCCAGTACTTC. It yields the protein CASSLRTGAPRETQYF.

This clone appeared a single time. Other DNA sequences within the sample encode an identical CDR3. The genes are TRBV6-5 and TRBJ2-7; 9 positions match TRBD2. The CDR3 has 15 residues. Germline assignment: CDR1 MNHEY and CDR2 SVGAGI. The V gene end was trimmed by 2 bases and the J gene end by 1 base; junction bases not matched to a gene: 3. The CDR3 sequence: CASSYGSGGSYEQYF. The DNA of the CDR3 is TGTGCCAGCAGTTACGGGAGCGGGGGGTCCTACGAGCAGTACTTC.

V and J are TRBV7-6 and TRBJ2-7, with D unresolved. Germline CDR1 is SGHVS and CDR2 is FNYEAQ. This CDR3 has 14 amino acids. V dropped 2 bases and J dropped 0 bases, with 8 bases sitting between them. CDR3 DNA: TGTGCCAGCAGCTTATCAGACACCTCCTACGAGCAGTACTTC. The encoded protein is CASSLSDTSYEQYF.

The CDR3 loop reads CASSQDPNSPLHF. The CDR3 DNA sequence: TGTGCCAGCAGCCAAGATCCTAATTCACCCCTCCACTTT. The chain is built from TRBV14 and TRBJ1-6, with D unresolved. V was trimmed by 0 bases and J by 6 bases, leaving 3 bases between them. The CDR3 is 13 residues long. Germline lookup yields CDR1 SGHDN and CDR2 FVKESK.

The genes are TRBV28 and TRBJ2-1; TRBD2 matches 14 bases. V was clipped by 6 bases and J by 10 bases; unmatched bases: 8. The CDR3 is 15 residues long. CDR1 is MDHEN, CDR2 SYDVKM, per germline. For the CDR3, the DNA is TGTGCCAGCAGGGAGACTAGCGGGGGGGCCTGGGAGCAGTTCTTC. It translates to CASRETSGGAWEQFF.

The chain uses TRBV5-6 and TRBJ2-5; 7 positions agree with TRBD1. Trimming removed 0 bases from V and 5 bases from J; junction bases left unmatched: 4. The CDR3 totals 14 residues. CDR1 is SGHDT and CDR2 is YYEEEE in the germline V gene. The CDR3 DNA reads TGTGCCAGCAGCTTGGCCGGACAGGAGGAGACCCAGTACTTC. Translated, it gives CASSLAGQEETQYF.

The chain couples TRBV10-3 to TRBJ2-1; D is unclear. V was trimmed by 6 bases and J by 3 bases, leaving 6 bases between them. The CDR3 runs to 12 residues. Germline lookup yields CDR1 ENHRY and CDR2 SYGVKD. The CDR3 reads CAISPIYNEQFF. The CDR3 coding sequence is TGTGCCATCAGCCCTATCTACAATGAGCAGTTCTTC.

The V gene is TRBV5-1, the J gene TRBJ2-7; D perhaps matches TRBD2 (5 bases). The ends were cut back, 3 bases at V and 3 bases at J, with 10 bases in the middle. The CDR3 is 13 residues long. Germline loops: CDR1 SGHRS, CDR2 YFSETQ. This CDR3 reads CASSWGEDYEQYF. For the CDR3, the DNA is TGCGCCAGCAGCTGGGGAGAGGACTACGAGCAGTACTTC.